This T cell receptor (beta chain) was captured by sequencing in a study of T cells in tuberculosis. Germline assignment: CDR1 SGHRS and CDR2 YFSETQ. J gave up 7 bases and V 4 bases, and 10 bases lay outside the gene matches. The CDR3 length is 15 residues. Cells were sorted from thawed PBMC rested overnight and stained with GMM-loaded CD1B tetramer, viability dye and anti-CD3. CD1B tetramers were loaded with Rhodococcus equi-derived C32 glucose monomycolate. Some clones are missing from TCRdb's copy, which holds only in-frame ones; the method was immunoSEQ multiplex PCR. The data contain nearly 60,000 clones, around 90% of them singletons.

The source material was CD1b-GMM tetramer-negative cells sorted from PBMCs. The chain combines TRBV5-1 with TRBJ1-2; 10 positions agree with TRBD1. The origin of this receptor is an adult woman with latent tuberculosis. The CDR3 loop is CASSGTGTGVGGYTF. CDR3 bases: TGCGCCAGCAGCGGGACCGGGACAGGGGTTGGTGGCTACACCTTC. The complete variable domain, with remaining parts taken from reference TRBV5-1 and TRBJ1-2, reads KAGVTQTPRYLIKTRGQQVTLSCSPISGHRSVSWYQQTPGQGLQFLFEYFSETQRNKGNFPGRFSGRQFSNSRSEMNVSTLELGDSALYLCASSGTGTGVGGYTFGSGTRLTVV.